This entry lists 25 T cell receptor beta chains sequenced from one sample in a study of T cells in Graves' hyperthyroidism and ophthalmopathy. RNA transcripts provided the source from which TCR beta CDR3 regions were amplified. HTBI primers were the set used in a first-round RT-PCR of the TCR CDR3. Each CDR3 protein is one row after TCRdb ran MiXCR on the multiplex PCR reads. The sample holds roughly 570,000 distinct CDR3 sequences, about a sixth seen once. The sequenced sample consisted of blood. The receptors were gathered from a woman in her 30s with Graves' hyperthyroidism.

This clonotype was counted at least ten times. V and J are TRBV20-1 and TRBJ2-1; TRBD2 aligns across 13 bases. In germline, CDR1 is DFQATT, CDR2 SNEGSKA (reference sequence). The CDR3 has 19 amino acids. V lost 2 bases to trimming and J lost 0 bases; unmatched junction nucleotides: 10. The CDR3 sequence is CSARPPGLAGRGSYNEQFF. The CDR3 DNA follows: TGCAGTGCTAGACCCCCGGGACTAGCGGGACGAGGCTCCTACAATGAGCAGTTCTTC.

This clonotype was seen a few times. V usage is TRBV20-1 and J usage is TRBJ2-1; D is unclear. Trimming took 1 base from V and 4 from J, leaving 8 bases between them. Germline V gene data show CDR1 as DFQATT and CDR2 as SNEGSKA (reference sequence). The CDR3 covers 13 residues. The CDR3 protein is CSARGVGYNEQFF. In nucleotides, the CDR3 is TGCAGTGCTAGAGGGGTGGGGTACAATGAGCAGTTCTTC.

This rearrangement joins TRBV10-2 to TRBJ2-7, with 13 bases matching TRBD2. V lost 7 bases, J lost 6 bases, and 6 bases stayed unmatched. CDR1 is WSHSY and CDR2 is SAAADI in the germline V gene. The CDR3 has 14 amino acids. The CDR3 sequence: CASTTGLAGIEQYF. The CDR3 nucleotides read TGCGCCAGCACTACGGGACTAGCGGGAATCGAGCAGTACTTC.

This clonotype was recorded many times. CDR3 amino acids: CASSSGTSGRVYEQYF. CDR3 in DNA: TGTGCCAGCAGCTCCGGGACTAGCGGGAGGGTATACGAGCAGTACTTC. V usage is TRBV7-2 and J usage is TRBJ2-7, with TRBD2 matching 16 bases. Trimming removed 4 bases from V and 4 bases from J; junction bases left unmatched: 4. The CDR3 has 16 residues. Germline V gives CDR1 SGHTA, CDR2 FQGNSA.

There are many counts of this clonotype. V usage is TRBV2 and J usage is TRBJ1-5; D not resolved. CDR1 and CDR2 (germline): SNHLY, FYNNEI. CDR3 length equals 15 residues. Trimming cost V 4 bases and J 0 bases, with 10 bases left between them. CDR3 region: CASSVSTVSNQPQHF. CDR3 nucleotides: TGTGCCAGCAGTGTTTCAACCGTTAGCAATCAGCCCCAGCATTTT.

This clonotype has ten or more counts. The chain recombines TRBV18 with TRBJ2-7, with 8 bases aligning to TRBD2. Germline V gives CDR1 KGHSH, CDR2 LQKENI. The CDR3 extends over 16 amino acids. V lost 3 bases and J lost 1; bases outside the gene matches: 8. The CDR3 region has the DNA TGTGCCAGCTCACCGGTCAAACTAGCGGTTTCCTACGAGCAGTACTTC. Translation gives CASSPVKLAVSYEQYF.

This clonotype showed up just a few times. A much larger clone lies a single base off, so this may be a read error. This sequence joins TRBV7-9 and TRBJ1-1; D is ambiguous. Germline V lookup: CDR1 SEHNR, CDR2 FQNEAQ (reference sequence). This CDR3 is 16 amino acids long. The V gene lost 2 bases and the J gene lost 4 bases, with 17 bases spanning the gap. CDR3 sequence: CASSLLSGWNRTEAFF. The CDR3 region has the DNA TGTGCCAGCAGCTTACTTTCGGGTTGGAATCGCACTGAAGCTTTCTTT.

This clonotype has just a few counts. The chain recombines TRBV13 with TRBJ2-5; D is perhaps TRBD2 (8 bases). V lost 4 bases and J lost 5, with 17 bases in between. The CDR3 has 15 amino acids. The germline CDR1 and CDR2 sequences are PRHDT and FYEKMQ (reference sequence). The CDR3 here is CASSSRGGTAETQYF. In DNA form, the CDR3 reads TGTGCCAGCAGCTCCCGGGGGGGGACAGCTGAGACCCAGTACTTC.

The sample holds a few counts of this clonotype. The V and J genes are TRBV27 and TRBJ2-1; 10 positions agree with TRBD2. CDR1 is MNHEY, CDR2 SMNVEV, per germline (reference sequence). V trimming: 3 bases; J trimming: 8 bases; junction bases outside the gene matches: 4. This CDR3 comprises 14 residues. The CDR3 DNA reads TGTGCCAGCAGTTTGTCTAGCGGGAGAGATGAGCAGTTCTTC. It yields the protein CASSLSSGRDEQFF.

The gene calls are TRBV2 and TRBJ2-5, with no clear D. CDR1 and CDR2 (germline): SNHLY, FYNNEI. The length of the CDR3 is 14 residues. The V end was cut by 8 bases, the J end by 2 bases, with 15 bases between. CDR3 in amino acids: CASRSSYTQETQYF. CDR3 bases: TGTGCCAGCCGTTCGAGCTATACACAAGAGACCCAGTACTTC.

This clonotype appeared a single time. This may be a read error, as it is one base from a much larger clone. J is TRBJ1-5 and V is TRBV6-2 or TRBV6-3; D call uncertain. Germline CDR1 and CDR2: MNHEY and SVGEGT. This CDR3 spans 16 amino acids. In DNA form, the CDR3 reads TGTGCCAACAGTTCCCACGTGCAGGTTAGCAATCAGCCCCAGCATTTT. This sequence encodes CANSSHVQVSNQPQHF.

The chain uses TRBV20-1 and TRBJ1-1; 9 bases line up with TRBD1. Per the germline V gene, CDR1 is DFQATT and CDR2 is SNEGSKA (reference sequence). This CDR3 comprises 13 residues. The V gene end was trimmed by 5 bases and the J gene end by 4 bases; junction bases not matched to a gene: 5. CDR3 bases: TGCAGTGCTCCCCCGACAGGGGGCACTGAAGCTTTCTTT. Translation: CSAPPTGGTEAFF.

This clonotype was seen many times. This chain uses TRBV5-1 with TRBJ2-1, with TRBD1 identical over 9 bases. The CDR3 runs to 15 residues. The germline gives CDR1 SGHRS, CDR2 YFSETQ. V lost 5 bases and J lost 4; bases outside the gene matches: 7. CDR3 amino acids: CASSPGQGFYNEQFF. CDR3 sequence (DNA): TGCGCCAGCAGTCCGGGACAGGGTTTTTACAATGAGCAGTTCTTC.

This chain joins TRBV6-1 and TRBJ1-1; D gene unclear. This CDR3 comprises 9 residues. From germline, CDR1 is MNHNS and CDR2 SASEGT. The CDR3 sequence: CVTRGEAFF. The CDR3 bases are TGTGTTACACGGGGTGAAGCTTTCTTT.

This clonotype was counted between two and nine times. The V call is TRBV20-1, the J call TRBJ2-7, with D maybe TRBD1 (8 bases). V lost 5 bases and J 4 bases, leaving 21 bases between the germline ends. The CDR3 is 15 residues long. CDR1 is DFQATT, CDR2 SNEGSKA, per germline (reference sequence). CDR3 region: CSAPRTDRGGYEQYF. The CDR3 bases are TGCAGTGCTCCCCGAACCGACAGGGGAGGGTACGAGCAGTACTTC.

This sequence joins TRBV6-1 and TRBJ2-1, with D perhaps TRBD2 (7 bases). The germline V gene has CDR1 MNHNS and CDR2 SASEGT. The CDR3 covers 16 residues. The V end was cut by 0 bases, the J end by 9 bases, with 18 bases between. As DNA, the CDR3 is TGTGCCAGCAGTGAAGCGGGGGGGGGCACGCAAGTTGAGCAGTTCTTC. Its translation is CASSEAGGGTQVEQFF.

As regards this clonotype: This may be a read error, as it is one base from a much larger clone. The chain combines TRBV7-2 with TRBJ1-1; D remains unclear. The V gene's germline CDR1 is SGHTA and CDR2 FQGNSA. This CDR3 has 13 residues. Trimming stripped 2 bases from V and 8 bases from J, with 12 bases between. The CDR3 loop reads CASSLQWGLEAFF. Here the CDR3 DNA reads TGTGCCAGCAGCTTACAGTGGGGTTTGGAAGCTTTCTTT.

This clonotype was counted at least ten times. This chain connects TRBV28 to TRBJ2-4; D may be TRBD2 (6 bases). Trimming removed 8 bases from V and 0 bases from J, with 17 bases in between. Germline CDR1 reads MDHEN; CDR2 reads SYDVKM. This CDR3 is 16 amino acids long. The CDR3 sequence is CASGREGGLAKNIQYF. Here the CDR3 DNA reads TGTGCCAGCGGCAGAGAGGGAGGATTAGCCAAAAACATTCAGTACTTC.

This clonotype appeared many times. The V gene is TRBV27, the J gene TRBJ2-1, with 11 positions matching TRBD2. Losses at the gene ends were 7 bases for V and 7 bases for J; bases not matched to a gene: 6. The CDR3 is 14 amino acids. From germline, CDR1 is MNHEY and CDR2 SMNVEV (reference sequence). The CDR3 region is CASTLVAGGNEQFF. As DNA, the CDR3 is TGTGCCAGCACCCTGGTAGCGGGGGGGAATGAGCAGTTCTTC.

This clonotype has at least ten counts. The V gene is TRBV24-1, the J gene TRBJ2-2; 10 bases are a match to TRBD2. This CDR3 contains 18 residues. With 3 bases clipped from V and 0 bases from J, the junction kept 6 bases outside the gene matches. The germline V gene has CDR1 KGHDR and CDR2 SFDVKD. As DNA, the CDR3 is TGTGCCACCAGTGATGGGGGTAGCGGGAGGACGAACACCGGGGAGCTGTTTTTT. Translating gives CATSDGGSGRTNTGELFF.

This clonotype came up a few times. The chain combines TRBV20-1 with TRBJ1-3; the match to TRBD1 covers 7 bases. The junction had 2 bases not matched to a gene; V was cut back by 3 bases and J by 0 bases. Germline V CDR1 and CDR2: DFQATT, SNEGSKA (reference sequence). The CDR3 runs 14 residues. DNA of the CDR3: TGCAGTGCTAGCCGGGACAGCTCTGGAAACACCATATATTTT. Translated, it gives CSASRDSSGNTIYF.

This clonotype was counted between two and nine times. The CDR3 here is CASSLDRLGANVLTF. The CDR3 nucleotides read TGCGCCAGCAGCCTAGATCGTCTTGGGGCCAACGTCCTGACTTTC. The rearrangement joins TRBV5-1 to TRBJ2-6; D unresolved. CDR1 SGHRS and CDR2 YFSETQ come from the germline V gene. The CDR3 length is 15 residues. V dropped 4 bases and J dropped 3 bases, with 11 bases sitting between them. The whole variable domain, remainder taken from reference TRBV5-1 and TRBJ2-6, is KAGVTQTPRYLIKTRGQQVTLSCSPISGHRSVSWYQQTPGQGLQFLFEYFSETQRNKGNFPGRFSGRQFSNSRSEMNVSTLELGDSALYLCASSLDRLGANVLTFGAGSRLTVL.

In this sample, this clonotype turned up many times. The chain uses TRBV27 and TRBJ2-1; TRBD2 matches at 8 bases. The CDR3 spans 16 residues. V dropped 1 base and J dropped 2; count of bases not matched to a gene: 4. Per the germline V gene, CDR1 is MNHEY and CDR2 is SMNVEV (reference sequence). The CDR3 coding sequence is TGTGCCAGCAGTTTATTTGGGACTAGGGCCTACAATGAGCAGTTCTTC. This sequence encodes CASSLFGTRAYNEQFF.

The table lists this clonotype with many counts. The CDR3, as DNA: TGTGCCAGCAGCGCTGTCCATGAGCAGTTCTTC. It specifies CASSAVHEQFF. The chain uses TRBV11-2 and TRBJ2-1; D gene uncertain. CDR3 length: 11 amino acids. In germline, CDR1 is SGHAT, CDR2 FQNNGV. V lost 5 bases and J lost 8, with 7 bases in between.

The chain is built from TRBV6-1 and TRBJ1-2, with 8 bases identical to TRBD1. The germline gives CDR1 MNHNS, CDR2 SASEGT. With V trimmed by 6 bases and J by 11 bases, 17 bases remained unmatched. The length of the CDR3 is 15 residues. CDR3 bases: TGTGCCAGCAGAGTTTCGACAGGGGTTTCTGCAGGATACACCTTC. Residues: CASRVSTGVSAGYTF.